The 5 T cell receptor beta chains presented below share a single source sample, sequenced in a study of cytomegalovirus exposure and HLA in healthy donors. It was with 60 Vbeta and 13 Jbeta primers that the PCR ran. The protocol was immunoSEQ multiplex PCR, while the TCRdb copy is restricted to in-frame clones and leaves out a portion. The table includes about 160,000 clones, approximately 80% detected once. The sequenced sample consisted of PBMCs. These receptors were taken from a man aged 18 to 29 in good health and CMV-seropositive.

Details on this clone: The same CDR3 can be traced to other DNA sequences in this sample. The J gene is TRBJ2-7, the V gene TRBV7-9; D gene uncertain. This CDR3 contains 11 residues. Trimming removed 2 bases at V and 7 bases at J, with 6 bases between. Per the germline V gene, CDR1 is SEHNR and CDR2 is FQNEAQ (reference sequence). For the CDR3, the DNA is TGTGCCAGCAGCTTAACGGGTGAGCAGTACTTC. Its translation is CASSLTGEQYF.

This rearrangement joins TRBV7-6 to TRBJ1-5, with a possible D match to TRBD1 (6 bases). Germline CDR1 and CDR2: SGHVS and FNYEAQ. V lost 6 bases and J lost 5, with 11 bases in between. CDR3 length equals 13 residues. CDR3 amino acids: CASSSNRDQPQHF. The CDR3 nucleotides read TGTGCCAGCAGTTCCAACAGGGATCAGCCCCAGCATTTT.

V gene TRBV4-1 combines with J gene TRBJ1-5; perhaps TRBD1 as D (5 bases). Trimming stripped 1 base from V and 4 bases from J, with 8 bases between. CDR1 is MGHRA and CDR2 is YSYEKL in the germline V gene. The CDR3 runs 14 residues. The CDR3: CASSQGQQNQPQHF. The CDR3 DNA is TGCGCCAGCAGCCAAGGACAGCAAAATCAGCCCCAGCATTTT.

The sample holds a few counts of this clone. The V gene is TRBV14, the J gene TRBJ2-5, with D maybe TRBD1 (5 bases). In germline, CDR1 is SGHDN, CDR2 FVKESK. The CDR3 extends over 13 amino acids. V was clipped by 1 base and J by 3 bases, with 6 bases between them. The DNA of the CDR3 is TGTGCCAGCAGCCAAGTGACAGAAGAGACCCAGTACTTC. This translates into CASSQVTEETQYF.

The V and J genes are TRBV6-5 and TRBJ1-4, with TRBD1 as a possible D gene (6 bases). The CDR3 runs to 13 residues. Looked up from germline, CDR1 is MNHEY and CDR2 is SVGAGI. The V end lost 0 bases, the J end lost 10 bases, and 9 bases lay between the germline ends. Written as DNA, the CDR3 is TGTGCCAGCAGTTACTCGTCCAGGGGAAAACTGTTTTTT. It is translated as CASSYSSRGKLFF.